This T cell receptor (beta chain) is drawn from a study of blood T cell repertoires in COVID-19. A note on this clone: Other DNA sequences in the sample encode the same CDR3.

Original processing notes: Estimates of nucleated cell counts were drawn from the amplification of reference gene primers. Produced via immunoSEQ multiplex PCR; TCRdb's table is partial and in-frame only. The D gene and trimming were derived from the DNA, and the V and J assignments and clone size from that table. Here the sample spans some 72,000 clones, approximately 90% being singletons. The V gene's germline CDR1 is SGDLS and CDR2 YYNGEE. V dropped 2 bases and J dropped 2 bases, with 7 bases sitting between them. This CDR3 spans 13 amino acids. The chain couples TRBV9 to TRBJ1-2, with D tentatively TRBD1 (6 bases). The TCR comes from a man aged 50 or older with active COVID-19. The material sequenced was peripheral blood. The CDR3 sequence: CASSVDRNYGYTF. CDR3 DNA sequence: TGTGCCAGCAGCGTGGACAGAAACTATGGCTACACCTTC.